A selection of T cell receptor beta chains follows, all from one sample in a study of identical twins. TCRdb processed the 5' RACE reads anew with MiXCR; each CDR3 protein has one entry. This table has under 800,000 distinct CDR3 sequences, roughly 20% appearing once. In addition, the sample was reused for a study of T cells expressing NK-cell markers.

Sequenced sample: PBMCs. These receptors came from a woman aged 18-30 years in good health. The CDR3 runs from the conserved cysteine through the conserved F or W. A D gene is named only where the DNA matches it firmly. A clone size is listed for some rows: how often the clone was seen (once, few, many), or a class if it is expanded.

d_gene: -; j_gene: TRBJ2-3; abundance: -; v_gene: TRBV7-9; CDR3aa: CAIPGLSVF; CDR3nt: TGTGCCATACCGGGACTCTCGGTTTTT
d_gene: TRBD2; j_gene: TRBJ2-2; abundance: few; v_gene: TRBV15; CDR3aa: CATSTSSGGRIANTGELFF; CDR3nt: TGTGCCACCAGCACGTCCAGCGGGGGGCGAATCGCGAACACCGGGGAGCTGTTTTTT
d_gene: -; j_gene: TRBJ2-7; abundance: few; v_gene: TRBV12-3/TRBV12-4; CDR3aa: CASSRLAIYEQYF; CDR3nt: TGTGCCAGCAGTCGTCTAGCAATATACGAGCAGTACTTC
d_gene: -; j_gene: TRBJ1-1; abundance: -; v_gene: TRBV20-1; CDR3aa: CSASGGWGTEAFF; CDR3nt: TGCAGTGCTAGCGGCGGGTGGGGCACTGAAGCTTTCTTT
d_gene: TRBD2; j_gene: TRBJ2-1; abundance: -; v_gene: TRBV5-1; CDR3aa: CASSFRGLAGALSYNEQFF; CDR3nt: TGCGCCAGCAGCTTTAGGGGACTAGCGGGGGCTTTGTCCTACAATGAGCAGTTCTTC
d_gene: TRBD1; j_gene: TRBJ1-2; abundance: few; v_gene: TRBV12-3/TRBV12-4; CDR3aa: CASRPTGTANYGYTF; CDR3nt: TGTGCCAGCAGACCAACCGGGACAGCCAACTATGGCTACACCTTC
d_gene: -; j_gene: TRBJ2-6; abundance: -; v_gene: TRBV5-1; CDR3aa: CASSQNDPGAGANVLTF; CDR3nt: TGCGCCAGCAGCCAAAACGACCCAGGGGCTGGGGCCAACGTCCTGACTTTC
d_gene: -; j_gene: TRBJ2-7; abundance: many; v_gene: TRBV7-9; CDR3aa: CASSSAAKLEQYF; CDR3nt: TGTGCCAGCAGCTCCGCGGCGAAGTTAGAGCAGTACTTC
d_gene: -; j_gene: TRBJ2-1; abundance: -; v_gene: TRBV12-3/TRBV12-4; CDR3aa: CASSQRRGGTTYNEQFF; CDR3nt: TGTGCCAGCAGCCAAAGACGTGGCGGGACAACCTACAATGAGCAGTTCTTC
d_gene: TRBD2; j_gene: TRBJ2-7; abundance: few; v_gene: TRBV4-3; CDR3aa: CASSRGAGASEQYF; CDR3nt: TGCGCCAGCAGCCGGGGCGCGGGAGCTTCCGAGCAGTACTTC
d_gene: TRBD1; j_gene: TRBJ2-3; abundance: -; v_gene: TRBV5-5; CDR3aa: CASSFYGQGKDTQYF; CDR3nt: TGTGCCAGCAGCTTTTATGGACAGGGGAAAGATACGCAGTATTTT
d_gene: TRBD2; j_gene: TRBJ2-7; abundance: few; v_gene: TRBV7-6; CDR3aa: CASSHPGLAASYEQYF; CDR3nt: TGTGCCAGCAGCCATCCGGGACTAGCGGCATCCTACGAGCAGTACTTC
d_gene: -; j_gene: TRBJ1-1; abundance: many; v_gene: TRBV4-2; CDR3aa: CASSQDMVGPDEAFF; CDR3nt: TGTGCCAGCAGCCAAGATATGGTGGGCCCCGATGAAGCTTTCTTT
d_gene: TRBD1; j_gene: TRBJ1-1; abundance: few; v_gene: TRBV27; CDR3aa: CASSLQGAGNTEAFF; CDR3nt: TGTGCCAGCAGCCTACAGGGGGCTGGGAACACTGAAGCTTTCTTT
d_gene: -; j_gene: TRBJ1-2; abundance: -; v_gene: TRBV5-1; CDR3aa: CASSSGGATNYGYTF; CDR3nt: TGCGCCAGCAGCTCGGGAGGGGCGACTAACTATGGCTACACCTTC
d_gene: -; j_gene: TRBJ2-3; abundance: -; v_gene: TRBV3-1; CDR3aa: CASSQATRFNTQYF; CDR3nt: TGTGCCAGCAGCCAAGCGACTCGGTTCAATACGCAGTATTTT
d_gene: -; j_gene: TRBJ1-1; abundance: -; v_gene: TRBV3-1; CDR3aa: CASSQGPVTEAFF; CDR3nt: TGTGCCAGCAGCCAAGGACCGGTCACTGAAGCTTTCTTT
d_gene: -; j_gene: TRBJ2-1; abundance: few; v_gene: TRBV20-1; CDR3aa: CSAAGLLSLNEQFF; CDR3nt: TGCAGTGCCGCGGGACTCCTATCCCTCAATGAGCAGTTCTTC
d_gene: -; j_gene: TRBJ1-2; abundance: few; v_gene: TRBV2; CDR3aa: CASFEGAFGYTF; CDR3nt: TGTGCCAGCTTCGAAGGGGCATTTGGCTACACCTTC
d_gene: -; j_gene: TRBJ2-4; abundance: few; v_gene: TRBV13; CDR3aa: CASSPLGDSGQNIQYF; CDR3nt: TGTGCCAGCAGCCCACTAGGCGACAGTGGGCAAAACATTCAGTACTTC
d_gene: -; j_gene: TRBJ2-5; abundance: few; v_gene: TRBV20-1; CDR3aa: CSAGGLRVETQYF; CDR3nt: TGCAGTGCTGGGGGACTTAGGGTAGAGACCCAGTACTTC
d_gene: TRBD2; j_gene: TRBJ2-7; abundance: few; v_gene: TRBV10-3; CDR3aa: CAISEILAGEAYEQYF; CDR3nt: TGTGCCATCAGTGAAATACTAGCGGGAGAAGCCTACGAGCAGTACTTC
d_gene: TRBD1; j_gene: TRBJ1-6; abundance: -; v_gene: TRBV12-3/TRBV12-4; CDR3aa: CASKTGTGISPLHF; CDR3nt: TGTGCCAGCAAAACCGGGACAGGGATTTCACCCCTCCACTTT
d_gene: -; j_gene: TRBJ2-1; abundance: -; v_gene: TRBV7-9; CDR3aa: CASSLGLWEQFF; CDR3nt: TGTGCCAGCAGCCTGGGACTCTGGGAGCAGTTCTTC
d_gene: TRBD2; j_gene: TRBJ2-3; abundance: many; v_gene: TRBV7-2; CDR3aa: CASSLLAGGATDTQYF; CDR3nt: TGTGCCAGCAGCTTACTAGCGGGTGGGGCCACAGATACGCAGTATTTT
d_gene: -; j_gene: TRBJ2-6; abundance: few; v_gene: TRBV15; CDR3aa: CATSTTGANVLTF; CDR3nt: TGTGCCACCAGCACCACAGGGGCCAACGTCCTGACTTTC
d_gene: -; j_gene: TRBJ1-5; abundance: -; v_gene: TRBV5-5; CDR3aa: CASSPTGFQPQHF; CDR3nt: TGTGCCAGCAGCCCCACAGGGTTTCAGCCCCAGCATTTT
d_gene: -; j_gene: TRBJ2-5; abundance: -; v_gene: TRBV24-1; CDR3aa: CATSVGETQYF; CDR3nt: TGTGCCACCAGTGTAGGAGAGACCCAGTACTTC
d_gene: -; j_gene: TRBJ2-5; abundance: -; v_gene: TRBV5-1; CDR3aa: CASSLVPGGETQYF; CDR3nt: TGCGCCAGCAGCTTGGTACCGGGTGGAGAGACCCAGTACTTC
d_gene: -; j_gene: TRBJ2-7; abundance: once; v_gene: TRBV5-1; CDR3aa: CASSSRGLAQGEQYF; CDR3nt: TGCGCCAGCAGCTCCCGAGGGCTAGCGCAGGGCGAGCAGTACTTC
d_gene: -; j_gene: TRBJ1-2; abundance: few; v_gene: TRBV6-1; CDR3aa: CAEGIANYGYTF; CDR3nt: TGTGCGGAGGGTATAGCTAACTATGGCTACACCTTC
d_gene: TRBD2; j_gene: TRBJ2-5; abundance: -; v_gene: TRBV4-1; CDR3aa: CASSHLLAAQETQYF; CDR3nt: TGCGCCAGCAGCCACTTACTAGCGGCTCAAGAGACCCAGTACTTC
d_gene: TRBD2; j_gene: TRBJ2-5; abundance: -; v_gene: TRBV15; CDR3aa: CATSRDGGLAGETQYF; CDR3nt: TGTGCCACCAGCAGAGATGGGGGGCTAGCGGGAGAGACCCAGTACTTC
d_gene: -; j_gene: TRBJ2-5; abundance: few; v_gene: TRBV12-3/TRBV12-4; CDR3aa: CASTRSQRGETQYF; CDR3nt: TGTGCCAGCACACGGAGTCAGAGGGGAGAGACCCAGTACTTC
d_gene: TRBD1; j_gene: TRBJ1-5; abundance: many; v_gene: TRBV28; CDR3aa: CASRLTGYQPQHF; CDR3nt: TGTGCCAGCAGACTGACAGGGTATCAGCCCCAGCATTTT
d_gene: -; j_gene: TRBJ2-3; abundance: few; v_gene: TRBV24-1; CDR3aa: CATSDSSPPADTQYF; CDR3nt: TGTGCCACCAGTGATTCAAGTCCTCCGGCGGATACGCAGTATTTT
d_gene: -; j_gene: TRBJ2-1; abundance: many; v_gene: TRBV12-3/TRBV12-4; CDR3aa: CASVGEAQFF; CDR3nt: TGTGCCAGCGTGGGAGAGGCCCAGTTCTTC
d_gene: -; j_gene: TRBJ2-3; abundance: -; v_gene: TRBV6-5; CDR3aa: CASSYLGGHAGTQYF; CDR3nt: TGTGCCAGCAGTTACTTGGGGGGACACGCGGGTACGCAGTATTTT
d_gene: -; j_gene: TRBJ1-2; abundance: -; v_gene: TRBV7-2; CDR3aa: CASRSPGLGYTF; CDR3nt: TGTGCCAGCAGGTCCCCGGGGCTAGGCTACACCTTC
d_gene: -; j_gene: TRBJ1-2; abundance: -; v_gene: TRBV20-1; CDR3aa: CSARIQGTGYGYTF; CDR3nt: TGCAGTGCTAGAATACAGGGCACTGGCTATGGCTACACCTTC
d_gene: -; j_gene: TRBJ1-2; abundance: -; v_gene: TRBV4-3; CDR3aa: CASRRLDGTNYGYTF; CDR3nt: TGCGCCAGCAGGCGTTTGGACGGAACTAACTATGGCTACACCTTC
d_gene: TRBD2; j_gene: TRBJ2-1; abundance: few; v_gene: TRBV12-3/TRBV12-4; CDR3aa: CACSLGKTSGSSYNEQFF; CDR3nt: TGTGCCTGCAGTTTAGGGAAAACTAGCGGGAGCTCCTACAATGAGCAGTTCTTC
d_gene: -; j_gene: TRBJ2-1; abundance: few; v_gene: TRBV20-1; CDR3aa: CSARSPGGNEQFF; CDR3nt: TGCAGTGCTAGGTCCCCCGGAGGCAATGAGCAGTTCTTC
d_gene: -; j_gene: TRBJ2-7; abundance: -; v_gene: TRBV27; CDR3aa: CASRNRGYQYEQYF; CDR3nt: TGTGCCAGCCGAAACCGGGGATACCAGTACGAGCAGTACTTC
d_gene: -; j_gene: TRBJ2-3; abundance: many; v_gene: TRBV9; CDR3aa: CASSADGRRTDTQYF; CDR3nt: TGTGCCAGCAGCGCGGACGGACGTCGCACAGATACGCAGTATTTT
d_gene: -; j_gene: TRBJ2-1; abundance: few; v_gene: TRBV7-2; CDR3aa: CASSSPDRPVQFF; CDR3nt: TGTGCCAGCAGCTCCCCGGACCGCCCGGTGCAGTTCTTC
d_gene: -; j_gene: TRBJ2-2; abundance: -; v_gene: TRBV6-2/TRBV6-3; CDR3aa: CASSRDHLYTGELFF; CDR3nt: TGTGCCAGCAGTCGGGACCACCTTTACACCGGGGAGCTGTTTTTT
d_gene: -; j_gene: TRBJ2-2; abundance: -; v_gene: TRBV7-8; CDR3aa: CASSLVGSKELFF; CDR3nt: TGTGCCAGCAGCTTAGTGGGCAGCAAGGAGCTGTTTTTT
d_gene: -; j_gene: TRBJ1-2; abundance: -; v_gene: TRBV20-1; CDR3aa: CSARDGNDGYTF; CDR3nt: TGCAGTGCTAGGGATGGGAACGATGGCTACACCTTC
d_gene: TRBD1; j_gene: TRBJ1-4; abundance: few; v_gene: TRBV12-3/TRBV12-4; CDR3aa: CASRYRDRDEKLFF; CDR3nt: TGTGCCAGCAGGTACCGGGACAGGGATGAAAAACTGTTTTTT
d_gene: -; j_gene: TRBJ1-1; abundance: -; v_gene: TRBV29-1; CDR3aa: CSVVGITGTEAFF; CDR3nt: TGCAGCGTTGTGGGGATAACAGGGACTGAAGCTTTCTTT
d_gene: TRBD2; j_gene: TRBJ2-1; abundance: few; v_gene: TRBV6-5; CDR3aa: CASSYGLGAPQEQFF; CDR3nt: TGTGCCAGCAGTTACGGACTAGGGGCCCCTCAGGAGCAGTTCTTC
d_gene: -; j_gene: TRBJ1-2; abundance: -; v_gene: TRBV20-1; CDR3aa: CSAGRGNDGYTF; CDR3nt: TGCAGTGCCGGCAGGGGAAACGATGGCTACACCTTC